This T cell receptor beta chain was retrieved from a study of OX40 agonist ivuxolimab in advanced cancers. Study context: At 82.7% male, the cohort had a mean age of about 55 years, ranging from about 20 to 79. Patients with prior anti-PD-1, anti-PD-L1 or anti-CTLA-4 therapy were eligible; 40% had some. Study outcomes and limitations: Expanded clones were, on average, more numerous in CD8+ T cells than in CD4+.

Only in-frame clones appear in the TCRdb table, and some are missing; sequencing was by immunoSEQ multiplex PCR. The sample yields fewer than 85,000 clones, more than 85% seen once. A word on this clone: Its antigen is currently unknown.

This TCR was recovered from an adult with an advanced solid tumor such as melanoma, head and neck, liver or kidney cancer. Sequencing was performed on CD4+ or CD8+ T cells sorted from blood, taken in a trial of the OX40 agonist ivuxolimab.

Written as DNA, the CDR3 is TGCGCCAGCAGCCTCGACTGGACCGGGACTTACACAGATACGCAGTATTTT. It codes for CASSLDWTGTYTDTQYF. The V and J genes are TRBV4-3 and TRBJ2-3; the D gene is possibly TRBD2 (6 bases). The CDR3 runs 17 residues. Trimming stripped 4 bases from V and 2 bases from J, with 19 bases between. Germline V CDR1 and CDR2: LGHNA, YSLEER.